The 10 T cell receptor beta chains below all came from one sample that was sequenced in a study of cytomegalovirus exposure and HLA in healthy donors. The PCR employed 60 Vbeta primers together with 13 Jbeta primers. The method was immunoSEQ multiplex PCR; TCRdb's version includes in-frame clones alone and lacks a portion of them. Its listing shows more than 70,000 clones. Material for sequencing was PBMCs. The receptors were gathered from an older woman in good health and CMV-seronegative.

The chain joins TRBV6-6 to TRBJ1-4, with a possible D match to TRBD1 (5 bases). V lost 2 bases and J 0 bases, leaving 7 bases between the germline ends. The CDR3 contains 15 residues. Germline loops: CDR1 MNHNY, CDR2 SVGAGI (reference sequence). The CDR3 loop is CASSYRGATNEKLFF. The CDR3 nucleotides are TGTGCCAGCAGTTACAGGGGCGCAACTAATGAAAAACTGTTTTTT.

The chain joins TRBV5-1 to TRBJ1-1; D is uncertain. Deletions cut 0 bases from V and 7 bases from J, with 4 bases between. Looked up from germline, CDR1 is SGHRS and CDR2 is YFSETQ. The CDR3 length is 11 residues. The CDR3, as DNA: TGCGCCAGCAGCTTGGACGGTGAAGCTTTCTTT. Protein sequence: CASSLDGEAFF.

CDR3 bases: TGTGCCAGCAGCCTAGGCGGGGGAACCTACAATGAGCAGTTCTTC. Translated, it gives CASSLGGGTYNEQFF. The chain uses TRBV11-1 and TRBJ2-1; 7 nucleotides align to TRBD2. V was clipped by 5 bases and J by 2 bases; unmatched bases: 6. This CDR3 spans 15 amino acids. CDR1 and CDR2 (germline): SGHAT, FQDESV (reference sequence).

V gene TRBV27 combines with J gene TRBJ2-7; maybe TRBD2 (6 bases). Germline CDR1 reads MNHEY; CDR2 reads SMNVEV (reference sequence). The length of the CDR3 is 13 residues. V was clipped by 8 bases and J by 6 bases, with 17 bases between them. Here the CDR3 reads CASRLDGLREQYF. The CDR3 DNA sequence: TGTGCCAGCCGACTAGACGGGTTGCGCGAGCAGTACTTC.

This chain connects TRBV29-1 to TRBJ2-3, with D tentatively TRBD2 (5 bases). The CDR3 consists of 16 residues. Germline V gene lookup returns CDR1 SQVTM and CDR2 ANQGSEA. V was pared by 0 bases and J by 3 bases, with 16 bases between. CDR3 region: CSVEDPAVLGTDTQYF. The CDR3 DNA reads TGCAGCGTTGAAGATCCAGCGGTGCTAGGAACAGATACGCAGTATTTT.

The chain links TRBV6-9 to TRBJ1-5, with 8 nucleotides matching TRBD1. Unmatched junction bases numbered 21, after V lost 6 bases and J lost 5 bases. Germline lookup yields CDR1 MNHGY and CDR2 SVAAGI. This CDR3 spans 19 amino acids. The CDR3 DNA sequence: TGTGCCAGCAGCCTACCAACCAGAGCGGACAGGGCAATGCATCAGCCCCAGCATTTT. Its protein product is CASSLPTRADRAMHQPQHF.

The chain links TRBV11-3 to TRBJ2-4, with 7 nucleotides matching TRBD1. This CDR3 contains 14 residues. The ends lost 4 bases at V and 5 bases at J; junction bases unmatched: 5. Germline CDR1 is SGHNT and CDR2 is YENEEA. CDR3 bases: TGTGCCAGCAGCTCTGGGACAGACCAAAACATTCAGTACTTC. Its translation: CASSSGTDQNIQYF.

The V gene is TRBV7-9, the J gene TRBJ2-1; 10 bases are shared with TRBD2. This CDR3 has 15 residues. The germline V gene encodes CDR1 SEHNR and CDR2 FQNEAQ (reference sequence). Trimming cost V 2 bases and J 2 bases; bases outside gene matches: 0. The CDR3 bases are TGTGCCAGCAGCTTACTAGCGGGAGCCTACAATGAGCAGTTCTTC. Translation gives CASSLLAGAYNEQFF. The full variable domain, rest sourced from reference TRBV7-9 and TRBJ2-1, is DTGVSQNPRHKITKRGQNVTFRCDPISEHNRLYWYRQTLGQGPEFLTYFQNEAQLEKSRLLSDRFSAERPKGSFSTLEIQRTEQGDSAMYLCASSLLAGAYNEQFFGPGTRLTVL.

The chain uses TRBV4-1 and TRBJ2-1, with 8 bases that match TRBD2. From germline, CDR1 is MGHRA and CDR2 YSYEKL. Unmatched junction bases numbered 6, after V lost 0 bases and J lost 2 bases. There are 17 residues in the CDR3. The CDR3 protein is CASSQDRVGLAYNEQFF. The CDR3 nucleotides are TGCGCCAGCAGCCAAGATCGAGTGGGACTAGCCTACAATGAGCAGTTCTTC.

V usage is TRBV5-1 and J usage is TRBJ2-7; a weak D match, TRBD1 (5 bases). The CDR3 runs 14 residues. CDR1 and CDR2 (germline): SGHRS, YFSETQ. Trimming removed 0 bases at V and 2 bases at J, with 9 bases between. The CDR3 DNA sequence: TGCGCCAGCAGCTTGGGTCCAGGGCCCTACGAGCAGTACTTC. Translating it yields CASSLGPGPYEQYF. The whole variable domain, remainder taken from reference TRBV5-1 and TRBJ2-7, is KAGVTQTPRYLIKTRGQQVTLSCSPISGHRSVSWYQQTPGQGLQFLFEYFSETQRNKGNFPGRFSGRQFSNSRSEMNVSTLELGDSALYLCASSLGPGPYEQYFGPGTRLTVT.